This TCR beta chain was documented in a study of T cell changes during pregnancy in multiple sclerosis. This clone appeared a few times. The V end was cut by 1 base, the J end by 5 bases, with 11 bases between. In germline, CDR1 is LNHDA, CDR2 SQIVND (reference sequence). This CDR3 is built from 15 residues. Some clones are missing from TCRdb's copy, which holds only in-frame ones; the method was immunoSEQ multiplex PCR. The profile shows about 36,000 clones, about 92% of them singletons. The sequencing used CD4+ T cells from peripheral blood mononuclear cells, collected in the first trimester of pregnancy. This sequence originates from a female donor with multiple sclerosis, enrolled in a pregnancy study. The chain is built from TRBV19 and TRBJ2-2; D may be TRBD1 (6 bases). For the CDR3, the DNA is TGTGCCAGTAGTATAGCCCTTGGACAGACCGGGGAGCTGTTTTTT. Translated: CASSIALGQTGELFF.